The clone carrying this T cell receptor (beta chain) was observed a handful of times. Antigen specificity is unknown. The entry originates in a study of CD8 T cells in ankylosing spondylitis. The V gene lost 6 bases and the J gene lost 2 bases, with 6 bases spanning the gap. Germline loops: CDR1 DFQATT, CDR2 SNEGSKA (reference sequence). This CDR3 has 11 residues. Construction of TCR beta libraries was performed using quantitative 5'-RACE with molecular barcodes. TCRdb used MiXCR to reprocess the 5' RACE reads, holding one entry per CDR3 protein. The profile shows a few hundred thousand distinct CDR3 sequences, 20% to 25% of them singletons. Study conclusions and caveats: A CD8+ phenotype characterized the disease-linked clones, which were relatively rare in peripheral blood. Characteristic of ankylosing spondylitis blood, it appeared, was a TCR beta motif comprising fewer than 10 highly homologous variants.

Source material: blood, either unsorted or a sorted T cell fraction (not recorded which). The TCR sequence derives from a male donor with ankylosing spondylitis. The V gene is TRBV20-1, the J gene TRBJ2-3; D remains ambiguous. CDR3 bases: TGCAGTGCCGGATCCACAGATACGCAGTATTTT. Protein sequence: CSAGSTDTQYF.